The sequence of this T cell receptor (beta chain) was determined in a study of response to subunit inactivated influenza vaccine. General study points: After each seasonal influenza vaccination, few new T cells are recruited, the authors suggested.

TCRdb fed the RT-PCR reads into MiXCR, producing one record per CDR3 protein. Found here are 500,000 to 600,000 distinct CDR3 sequences, 13% to 15% of them singletons; the top ten hold around 10%. This clonotype has only a few counts. Its antigen remains unknown. The sample consisted of PBMCs from blood, taken 11 to 12 days after vaccination. This receptor was identified in a man in his fifties who received an inactivated influenza vaccine.

As DNA, the CDR3 is TGTGCCAGCAGCCCCCAGACTAGCGGGGGGGGGACCCAGTACTTC. Translating gives CASSPQTSGGGTQYF. The rearrangement uses TRBV7-2 and TRBJ2-5; 14 bases map to TRBD2. CDR1 is SGHTA and CDR2 is FQGNSA in the germline V gene. V was clipped by 5 bases and J by 7 bases; unmatched bases: 6. This CDR3 is 15 amino acids long.